Listed here is a single TCR beta chain. Original processing methods: Reference gene primer amplification gave estimated nucleated cell counts. Data came from immunoSEQ multiplex PCR; TCRdb stores just in-frame clones and leaves some out. The DNA was the basis for D and trimming; V, J and clone size are from that table. The table shows roughly 260,000 clones, with 82% occurring only once. This record comes from a study of blood T cell repertoires in COVID-19. Study summary: Whether acute or convalescent, the COVID-19 samples came from the United States, Italy and Spain. T cells, B-cell-depleted T cells, or PBMCs provided the cDNA or gDNA that served as material.

V shed 2 bases and J 5 bases; nucleotides not matched to a gene: 12. Germline V gene sequence: CDR1 MNHEY, CDR2 SVGEGT. This CDR3 contains 18 residues. The material sequenced was peripheral blood. This receptor was identified in a woman younger than 35 with acute or convalescent COVID-19. The gene calls are TRBV6-2 or TRBV6-3 and TRBJ2-3, with TRBD2 matching over 11 bases. CDR3 protein: CASSYGPRLAGRGDTQYF. DNA for the CDR3: TGTGCCAGCAGTTACGGCCCACGACTAGCGGGACGTGGAGATACGCAGTATTTT.